The 18 T cell receptor beta chains reported below all come from one sample, sequenced in a study of cytomegalovirus exposure and HLA in healthy donors. Vbeta (60) and Jbeta (13) primers were used in the PCR. Sequencing used immunoSEQ multiplex PCR; TCRdb keeps in-frame clones, though not all of them. The sample holds more than 80,000 clones, 60% to 80% seen once. Sequencing input: PBMCs. These receptor sequences come from a boy between 10 and 17 years old in good health and CMV-seronegative.

The gene calls are TRBV18 and TRBJ2-1, with a weak D call TRBD2 (5 bases). V lost 5 bases and J 4 bases, leaving 15 bases between the germline ends. Germline loops: CDR1 KGHSH, CDR2 LQKENI. This CDR3 contains 15 residues. CDR3 loop: CASSSTSFGYNEQFF. CDR3 nucleotides: TGTGCCAGCTCATCCACTAGTTTTGGGTACAATGAGCAGTTCTTC.

The chain links TRBV5-4 to TRBJ1-4, with 7 bases aligning to TRBD1. Germline-derived CDR1 and CDR2 are SGHNT and YYREEE (reference sequence). The junction had 7 bases not matched to a gene; V was cut back by 2 bases and J by 6 bases. The CDR3 consists of 15 residues. For the CDR3, the DNA is TGTGCCAGCAGCTTTGACCAGGGGGAGGATGAAAAACTGTTTTTT. Translated, it gives CASSFDQGEDEKLFF. Full variable domain (remainder filled in from reference TRBV5-4 and TRBJ1-4): ETGVTQSPTHLIKTRGQQVTLRCSSQSGHNTVSWYQQALGQGPQFIFQYYREEENGRGNFPPRFSGLQFPNYSSELNVNALELDDSALYLCASSFDQGEDEKLFFGSGTQLSVL.

This clone was detected only a few times. This chain uses TRBV5-1 with TRBJ1-2, with a tentative D call TRBD1 (6 bases). The V gene's germline CDR1 is SGHRS and CDR2 YFSETQ. The ends were cut back, 1 base at V and 6 bases at J, with 10 bases in the middle. CDR3 length: 13 amino acids. DNA of the CDR3: TGCGCCAGCAGCTTGCAGGGGCGGGATGGCTACACCTTC. This sequence encodes CASSLQGRDGYTF.

The chain is built from TRBV28 and TRBJ1-4, with D possibly matching TRBD1 (5 bases). Germline loops: CDR1 MDHEN, CDR2 SYDVKM. The CDR3 extends over 16 amino acids. V lost 2 bases and J 7 bases, leaving 17 bases between the germline ends. The CDR3 nucleotides are TGTGCCAGCAGTTTAATTGGGCAGGGTATTGTTGAAAAACTGTTTTTT. Its translation: CASSLIGQGIVEKLFF.

This clone was counted between two and nine times. The genes are TRBV15 and TRBJ2-1; TRBD2 agrees at 7 bases. The CDR3 has 16 amino acids. V was pared by 0 bases and J by 8 bases, with 10 bases of the junction left unmatched. Germline CDR1 and CDR2: LNHNV and YYDKDF (reference sequence). The CDR3 sequence is CATSRDLGTTFYEQFF. As DNA, the CDR3 is TGTGCCACCAGCAGAGATCTAGGGACTACTTTCTATGAGCAGTTCTTC.

The rearrangement links TRBV6-6 to TRBJ2-7; TRBD2 matches at 7 bases. V shed 6 bases, J shed 3 bases, and the junction held 8 bases outside the gene matches. The CDR3 has 14 amino acids. CDR1 and CDR2 (germline): MNHNY, SVGAGI (reference sequence). The CDR3 protein is CASSLPGLGYEQYF. CDR3 nucleotide sequence: TGTGCCAGCAGCCTACCAGGACTAGGCTACGAGCAGTACTTC.

The chain links TRBV2 to TRBJ1-1; TRBD1 aligns across 12 bases. This CDR3 is built from 15 residues. V shed 2 bases and J 6 bases; nucleotides not matched to a gene: 4. Germline CDR1 reads SNHLY; CDR2 reads FYNNEI. CDR3 DNA sequence: TGTGCCAGCAGTGAATGGGGGACAGGGGGCTCTGAAGCTTTCTTT. This translates into CASSEWGTGGSEAFF.

Regarding this clone: At one boundary the junction diverges from the germline segment, which might be a read error. The chain has TRBV2 and TRBJ2-7, with D unclear. The CDR3 is 11 amino acids. Germline V lookup: CDR1 SNHLY, CDR2 FYNNEI. CDR3 nucleotides: TGTGCCAGCAGCGGTTCCTATGAGCAGTACTTC. It encodes CASSGSYEQYF.

The CDR3 loop is CASRTSFSYEQYF. The CDR3 DNA reads as TGTGCCAGCAGGACATCTTTCTCCTACGAGCAGTACTTC. The V gene is TRBV28, the J gene TRBJ2-7; no definite D call. The V and J ends lost 6 bases and 0 bases respectively, with 9 bases between them. Germline CDR1 reads MDHEN; CDR2 reads SYDVKM. This CDR3 is 13 amino acids long.

This clone came up many times. This chain joins TRBV7-3 and TRBJ2-1; a weak D match, TRBD2 (5 bases). CDR3 length equals 14 residues. Germline lookup yields CDR1 SGHTA and CDR2 FQGTGA. V was cut by 2 bases and J by 8 bases, with 13 bases left in between. The CDR3 reads CASSLHGRGDEQFF. CDR3 nucleotide sequence: TGTGCCAGCAGCTTACATGGGAGAGGCGATGAGCAGTTCTTC.

Only a few counts were recorded for this clone. The V call is TRBV6-1, the J call TRBJ2-1; 8 bases are shared with TRBD2. Unmatched junction bases numbered 8, after V lost 4 bases and J lost 6 bases. This CDR3 comprises 15 residues. CDR1 is MNHNS, CDR2 SASEGT, per germline. CDR3 DNA sequence: TGTGCCAGCAGTGTTATCGCGGGACTAGTCAATGAGCAGTTCTTC. Translating gives CASSVIAGLVNEQFF.

This chain joins TRBV27 and TRBJ2-7, with 7 bases fitting TRBD2. The J segment lost 4 bases and the V segment lost 2 bases, leaving 8 bases of the junction unmatched. The V gene's germline CDR1 is MNHEY and CDR2 SMNVEV (reference sequence). The CDR3 spans 15 residues. The CDR3 loop reads CASSLQAGALYEQYF. The DNA for the CDR3 is TGTGCCAGCAGTTTACAGGCGGGAGCGCTATACGAGCAGTACTTC.

The chain combines TRBV2 with TRBJ1-1; 8 bases line up with TRBD1. The ends lost 6 bases at V and 11 bases at J; junction bases unmatched: 14. CDR1 is SNHLY, CDR2 FYNNEI, per germline. CDR3 length: 14 amino acids. In nucleotides, the CDR3 is TGTGCCAGCAGGTCGGACAGGGATAGATCGTCGGCTTTCTTT. It translates to CASRSDRDRSSAFF.

V and J are TRBV2 and TRBJ1-2; D possibly corresponds to TRBD1 (5 bases). Germline loops: CDR1 SNHLY, CDR2 FYNNEI. The CDR3 has 14 residues. Trimming took 3 bases from V and 5 from J, leaving 13 bases between them. The CDR3 bases are TGTGCCAGCAGTGACCCTAAGGGGCTGTATGGCTACACCTTC. The encoded protein is CASSDPKGLYGYTF.

The rearrangement links TRBV7-3 to TRBJ1-2; 7 bases map to TRBD1. The germline gives CDR1 SGHTA, CDR2 FQGTGA. V shed 5 bases, J shed 5 bases, and the junction held 11 bases outside the gene matches. The CDR3 has 15 amino acids. In DNA, the CDR3 is TGTGCCAGCAGCCCTTCTGCGGGACAGCCGTATGGCTACACCTTC. It specifies CASSPSAGQPYGYTF.

This clone has just a few counts. The V and J genes are TRBV2 and TRBJ2-2, with 7 bases matching TRBD2. The CDR3 length is 13 residues. V lost 3 bases, J lost 5 bases, and 0 bases stayed unmatched. Germline-derived CDR1 and CDR2 are SNHLY and FYNNEI. The CDR3 region has the DNA TGTGCCAGCAGTGAGGGGGGGACCGGGGAGCTGTTTTTT. Amino acid sequence: CASSEGGTGELFF.

This rearrangement joins TRBV10-3 to TRBJ1-2; 8 bases fit TRBD1. The germline gives CDR1 ENHRY, CDR2 SYGVKD. CDR3 length: 12 amino acids. Trimming took 6 bases from V and 4 from J; bases not matched to a gene: 1. The CDR3 sequence: CAIRGTGYGYTF. The CDR3 coding sequence is TGTGCCATCAGGGGGACAGGCTATGGCTACACCTTC.

The chain recombines TRBV7-6 with TRBJ2-3; possible D gene TRBD2, 6 bases. The CDR3 extends over 13 amino acids. Trimming took off 7 bases at V and 10 bases at J, with 18 bases between the two ends. CDR1 SGHVS and CDR2 FNYEAQ come from the germline V gene. The CDR3 sequence: CASTRGAAGAQYF. CDR3 sequence (DNA): TGTGCCAGCACCCGCGGCGCAGCGGGTGCGCAGTATTTT.